A single sample gave rise to the 30 T cell receptor beta chains below, sequenced in a study of blood T cell repertoires in COVID-19. Measured with immunoSEQ multiplex PCR; TCRdb has only the in-frame clones, and not every one. The sample comprises 140,000 or so clones, roughly 86% of which are singletons, and approximately 0.95% rests with the top ten. The specimen was peripheral blood. These receptors all stem from a woman in her forties or fifties with acute or convalescent COVID-19.

This clone occurred once. The chain couples TRBV12-3 or TRBV12-4 to TRBJ2-1; 8 nucleotides match TRBD1. V shed 3 bases, J shed 6 bases, and the junction held 1 base outside the gene matches. This CDR3 region has 13 residues. CDR3: CASSLTGVNEQFF. CDR3 coding DNA: TGTGCCAGCAGTTTGACAGGGGTCAATGAGCAGTTCTTC.

CDR3 nucleotide sequence: TGTGCCAGCAGTTTACTAAGCGGGGGGCGACGAGAAAAACTGTTTTTT. Its protein is CASSLLSGGRREKLFF. This chain links TRBV28 with TRBJ1-4, with D perhaps matching TRBD1 (6 bases). CDR3 length equals 16 residues. Trimming removed 2 bases from V and 8 bases from J, with 18 bases in between. Germline V CDR1 and CDR2: MDHEN, SYDVKM.

This clone showed up just a few times. The CDR3 DNA reads TGTGCCAGCAGTTGGGGACAGGGCGGGGGCGAGCAGTACTTC. Protein product: CASSWGQGGGEQYF. This chain uses TRBV6-5 with TRBJ2-7, with 9 nucleotides matching TRBD1. The CDR3 covers 14 residues. The V gene end was trimmed by 4 bases and the J gene end by 6 bases; junction bases not matched to a gene: 7. From germline, CDR1 is MNHEY and CDR2 SVGAGI.

The sample holds one count of this clone. The DNA for the CDR3 is TGTGCCAGCCGACAGGGGTTTAGGAACACTGAAGCTTTCTTT. It translates to CASRQGFRNTEAFF. J is TRBJ1-1 and V is TRBV19, with TRBD1 matching 8 bases. Germline CDR1 is LNHDA and CDR2 is SQIVND (reference sequence). The V segment lost 9 bases and the J segment 1 base; nucleotides outside the gene matches: 7. The CDR3 loop spans 14 amino acids.

The chain joins TRBV24-1 to TRBJ2-5; 7 positions match TRBD2. This CDR3 is 17 amino acids long. The germline V gene has CDR1 KGHDR and CDR2 SFDVKD. Germline trimming cut 4 bases from V and 1 base from J; bases unmatched to any gene: 11. For the CDR3, the DNA is TGTGCCACCAGTGAATGGGGAGGGCCCCTTACCCAAGAGACCCAGTACTTC. This sequence encodes CATSEWGGPLTQETQYF.

CDR3 protein: CASSLDRGRPYEQYF. CDR3 DNA sequence: TGCGCCAGCAGCTTGGACAGGGGGAGGCCCTACGAGCAGTACTTC. This chain joins TRBV5-1 and TRBJ2-7; TRBD1 aligns across 8 bases. The CDR3 runs to 15 residues. V lost 0 bases and J lost 2; bases outside the gene matches: 4. Germline CDR1 is SGHRS and CDR2 is YFSETQ.

The rearrangement uses TRBV5-4 and TRBJ2-2; D remains ambiguous. V gave up 1 base and J gave up 5 bases, with 9 bases separating them. This CDR3 has 14 residues. CDR1 is SGHNT, CDR2 YYREEE, per germline (reference sequence). CDR3 amino acids: CASSLWASTGELFF. The CDR3 DNA reads TGTGCCAGCAGCTTGTGGGCATCGACCGGGGAGCTGTTTTTT.

The CDR3 sequence is CASSQYTPSDNEQFF. CDR3 DNA: TGCGCCAGCAGCCAATATACCCCTAGCGACAATGAGCAGTTCTTC. The chain joins TRBV4-1 to TRBJ2-1; possibly TRBD2 for D (6 bases). Germline CDR1 reads MGHRA; CDR2 reads YSYEKL. With 2 bases removed from V and 5 bases from J, the gap between germline ends came to 13 bases. This CDR3 comprises 15 residues.

This clone was counted once. The chain has TRBV6-2 or TRBV6-3 and TRBJ1-1, with D possibly matching TRBD1 (5 bases). Trimming removed 2 bases at V and 3 bases at J, with 22 bases between. Germline V gene sequence: CDR1 MNHEY, CDR2 SVGEGT. CDR3 length: 18 amino acids. In DNA, the CDR3 is TGTGCCAGCAGTTACACCGATTCCAGGGTAGGAGGGGACACTGAAGCTTTCTTT. Protein sequence: CASSYTDSRVGGDTEAFF.

The chain carries TRBV5-6 and TRBJ2-2; D is possibly TRBD2 (6 bases). CDR1 and CDR2 from the germline V gene are SGHDT and YYEEEE. Trimming took off 3 bases at V and 8 bases at J, with 14 bases between the two ends. The CDR3 consists of 14 residues. CDR3 sequence reads: CASSSNPGGGELFF. The CDR3 coding sequence is TGTGCCAGCAGCTCAAACCCCGGGGGTGGGGAGCTGTTTTTT.

The rearrangement links TRBV27 to TRBJ1-6; D may be TRBD1 (6 bases). Germline V gene data show CDR1 as MNHEY and CDR2 as SMNVEV (reference sequence). The CDR3 spans 17 residues. V lost 5 bases to trimming and J lost 2 bases, with 16 bases between them. In DNA, the CDR3 is TGTGCCAGCAGTGCCAACGAACAGGGCCCCTATAATTCACCCCTCCACTTT. Translated, it gives CASSANEQGPYNSPLHF.

The chain couples TRBV6-5 to TRBJ1-6; D remains ambiguous. Germline CDR1 and CDR2: MNHEY and SVGAGI. Trimming took off 6 bases at V and 8 bases at J, with 8 bases between the two ends. This CDR3 region has 12 residues. The CDR3 spells CASRLLDSPLHF. Written as DNA, the CDR3 is TGTGCCAGCAGACTACTCGATTCACCCCTCCACTTT.

In its sample, this clone was seen once. The chain has TRBV2 and TRBJ2-7, with 10 bases matching TRBD2. Germline trimming cut 7 bases from V and 3 bases from J; bases unmatched to any gene: 9. This CDR3 contains 15 residues. Germline V CDR1 and CDR2: SNHLY, FYNNEI. As DNA, the CDR3 is TGTGCCAGCACGACGGGACTAGCGTCTCACTACGAGCAGTACTTC. It specifies CASTTGLASHYEQYF.

The chain uses TRBV19 and TRBJ1-1; 7 bases agree with TRBD1. V lost 3 bases, J lost 6 bases, and 13 bases stayed unmatched. The CDR3 is 16 residues long. Germline V CDR1 and CDR2: LNHDA, SQIVND (reference sequence). The CDR3 spells CASSILFDTGEPEAFF. In nucleotides, the CDR3 is TGTGCCAGTAGTATTCTTTTCGATACAGGGGAACCTGAAGCTTTCTTT.

The chain has TRBV10-2 and TRBJ1-1; a weak D match, TRBD1 (6 bases). Germline V gives CDR1 WSHSY, CDR2 SAAADI. V lost 8 bases and J lost 4, with 20 bases in between. This CDR3 comprises 15 residues. The CDR3 DNA reads TGCGCCAGCCTAGGTTCGGGAGGGGGTGGCACTGAAGCTTTCTTT. It yields the protein CASLGSGGGGTEAFF.

The chain has TRBV19 and TRBJ1-3; no clear D. V gave up 6 bases and J gave up 2 bases, with 11 bases separating them. CDR1 and CDR2 (germline): LNHDA, SQIVND (reference sequence). This CDR3 is built from 14 residues. Written as DNA, the CDR3 is TGTGCCAGTAGGGGATTGGGAGCTGGAAACACCATATATTTT. Amino acids: CASRGLGAGNTIYF.

This chain connects TRBV13 to TRBJ2-5; 7 positions agree with TRBD2. Germline trimming cut 6 bases from V and 1 base from J; bases unmatched to any gene: 11. This CDR3 region has 16 residues. Germline CDR1 PRHDT, CDR2 FYEKMQ (reference sequence). The CDR3 nucleotides read TGTGCCAGCAGTCCCCGGGGAGGGCCTCGCCAAGAGACCCAGTACTTC. It is translated as CASSPRGGPRQETQYF. The entire variable domain, with the rest obtained from reference TRBV13 and TRBJ2-5, is as follows: AAGVIQSPRHLIKEKRETATLKCYPIPRHDTVYWYQQGPGQDPQFLISFYEKMQSDKGSIPDRFSAQQFSDYHSELNMSSLELGDSALYFCASSPRGGPRQETQYFGPGTRLLVL.

The V call is TRBV29-1, the J call TRBJ2-7; D remains ambiguous. The CDR3 totals 13 residues. Trimming took 4 bases from V and 2 from J, leaving 12 bases between them. Germline values: CDR1 SQVTM, CDR2 ANQGSEA. Here the CDR3 DNA reads TGCAGCGTTGGTGAAGGCAGGCCCTACGAGCAGTACTTC. This encodes CSVGEGRPYEQYF.

The chain employs TRBV19 and TRBJ1-3, with D maybe TRBD1 (5 bases). This CDR3 region has 15 residues. V was clipped by 3 bases and J by 4 bases, with 13 bases between them. Looked up from germline, CDR1 is LNHDA and CDR2 is SQIVND (reference sequence). CDR3 region: CASSMAGTIGNTIYF. In DNA form, the CDR3 reads TGTGCCAGTAGTATGGCAGGGACTATCGGAAACACCATATATTTT.

This chain joins TRBV4-1 and TRBJ1-2; perhaps TRBD1 as D (5 bases). Germline CDR1 reads MGHRA; CDR2 reads YSYEKL. Trimming pared 0 bases from V and 4 bases from J, leaving 9 bases between. This CDR3 comprises 14 residues. CDR3 protein: CASSQDRGTYGYTF. DNA of the CDR3: TGCGCCAGCAGCCAAGATAGGGGTACCTATGGCTACACCTTC.

J is TRBJ1-4 and V is TRBV29-1, with 7 bases matching TRBD1. Germline V gene data show CDR1 as SQVTM and CDR2 as ANQGSEA. CDR3 length equals 11 residues. The trim removed 2 bases at V and 14 bases at J, leaving 5 bases unmatched. For the CDR3, the DNA is TGCAGCGTTGAAAGGGGACAGTGGCTGTTTTTT. Translation: CSVERGQWLFF.

The V call is TRBV7-2, the J call TRBJ2-1; 10 positions agree with TRBD1. Germline loops: CDR1 SGHTA, CDR2 FQGNSA. The CDR3 has 15 residues. The V gene end was trimmed by 2 bases and the J gene end by 6 bases; junction bases not matched to a gene: 4. In nucleotides, the CDR3 is TGTGCCAGCAGCTTATTCAGACAGGGGGCCAATGAGCAGTTCTTC. It is translated as CASSLFRQGANEQFF.

The rearrangement links TRBV24-1 to TRBJ2-3; unclear D gene. V lost 2 bases to trimming and J lost 6 bases, with 8 bases between them. CDR1 is KGHDR and CDR2 is SFDVKD in the germline V gene. This CDR3 has 13 residues. The CDR3 DNA reads as TGTGCCACCAGTGATTATGCTACCGATACGCAGTATTTT. This encodes CATSDYATDTQYF.

The chain has TRBV5-4 and TRBJ2-1; the match to TRBD2 covers 12 bases. This CDR3 is 15 amino acids long. Germline CDR1 reads SGHNT; CDR2 reads YYREEE (reference sequence). Trimming cost V 4 bases and J 9 bases; bases outside gene matches: 8. Here the CDR3 reads CASSTDPGLAGEQFF. CDR3 nucleotide sequence: TGTGCCAGCAGCACAGATCCGGGACTAGCGGGTGAGCAGTTCTTC.

The chain couples TRBV6-5 to TRBJ2-7; TRBD2 agrees at 10 bases. The CDR3 runs to 15 residues. The trim removed 6 bases at V and 4 bases at J, leaving 9 bases unmatched. Germline V CDR1 and CDR2: MNHEY, SVGAGI. The CDR3 here is CASRPIAGGRYEQYF. CDR3 DNA sequence: TGTGCCAGCAGACCTATAGCGGGAGGTCGTTACGAGCAGTACTTC.

The rearrangement uses TRBV7-9 and TRBJ2-7; D is perhaps TRBD2 (5 bases). Trimming stripped 5 bases from V and 3 bases from J, with 14 bases between. Germline V gene data show CDR1 as SEHNR and CDR2 as FQNEAQ (reference sequence). This CDR3 is 14 amino acids long. CDR3 DNA sequence: TGTGCCAGCAGCCAGGACTCATTCTTCTACGAGCAGTACTTC. Translated: CASSQDSFFYEQYF.

The rearrangement joins TRBV19 to TRBJ2-1, with 12 bases matching TRBD2. Germline trimming cut 7 bases from V and 4 bases from J; bases unmatched to any gene: 14. Germline V gives CDR1 LNHDA, CDR2 SQIVND (reference sequence). This CDR3 comprises 18 residues. This CDR3 is CASNSEGLAGGIYNEQFF. DNA of the CDR3: TGTGCCAGTAACTCCGAAGGGCTAGCGGGGGGGATATACAATGAGCAGTTCTTC.

The chain employs TRBV6-5 and TRBJ2-1, with 11 bases fitting TRBD1. The CDR3 totals 14 residues. CDR1 is MNHEY and CDR2 is SVGAGI in the germline V gene. Trimming removed 6 bases from V and 8 bases from J; junction bases left unmatched: 6. CDR3 amino acids: CASRRTGGLDEQFF. The CDR3 coding sequence is TGTGCCAGCAGACGGACAGGGGGCTTGGATGAGCAGTTCTTC.

The chain joins TRBV9 to TRBJ2-2; tentative D call: TRBD2 (5 bases). Between the trimmed V and J ends, which lost 3 bases and 3 bases, there was a span of 6 bases. Per the germline V gene, CDR1 is SGDLS and CDR2 is YYNGEE. This CDR3 contains 13 residues. The CDR3 region has the DNA TGTGCCAGCAGCGGGCGGGACACCGGGGAGCTGTTTTTT. It yields the protein CASSGRDTGELFF.

This clone was observed a handful of times. The chain links TRBV7-3 to TRBJ2-2; 7 bases are shared with TRBD2. The germline gives CDR1 SGHTA, CDR2 FQGTGA. V was pared by 6 bases and J by 6 bases, with 7 bases of the junction left unmatched. The CDR3 length is 14 residues. The CDR3 here is CASRTTSVSGELFF. The CDR3 bases are TGTGCCAGCAGAACTACTAGCGTTTCCGGGGAGCTGTTTTTT.